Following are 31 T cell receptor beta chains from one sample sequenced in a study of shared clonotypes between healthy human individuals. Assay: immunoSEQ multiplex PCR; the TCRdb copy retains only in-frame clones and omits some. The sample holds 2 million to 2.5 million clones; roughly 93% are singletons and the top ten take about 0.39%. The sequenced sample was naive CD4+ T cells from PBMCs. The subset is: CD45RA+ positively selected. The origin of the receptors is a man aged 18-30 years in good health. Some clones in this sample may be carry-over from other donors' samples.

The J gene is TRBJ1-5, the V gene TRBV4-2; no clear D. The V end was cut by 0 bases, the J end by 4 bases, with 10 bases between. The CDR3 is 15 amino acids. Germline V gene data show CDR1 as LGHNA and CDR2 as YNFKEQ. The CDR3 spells CASSQDGRENQPQHF. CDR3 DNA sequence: TGTGCCAGCAGCCAAGATGGCAGAGAAAATCAGCCCCAGCATTTT.

CDR3 residues: CASSLGGYEQYF. CDR3 in DNA: TGCGCCAGCAGCCTAGGCGGCTACGAGCAGTACTTC. The chain is built from TRBV5-1 and TRBJ2-5; no clear D. The last part of the DNA fits TRBJ2-7 better; the J call may be wrong. CDR1 and CDR2 (germline): SGHRS, YFSETQ. There are 12 residues in the CDR3.

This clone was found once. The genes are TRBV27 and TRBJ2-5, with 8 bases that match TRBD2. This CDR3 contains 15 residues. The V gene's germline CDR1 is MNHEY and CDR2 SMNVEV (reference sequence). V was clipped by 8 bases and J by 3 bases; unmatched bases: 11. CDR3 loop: CASGGLGASKETQYF. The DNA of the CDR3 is TGTGCCAGCGGGGGACTAGGGGCTTCTAAAGAGACCCAGTACTTC.

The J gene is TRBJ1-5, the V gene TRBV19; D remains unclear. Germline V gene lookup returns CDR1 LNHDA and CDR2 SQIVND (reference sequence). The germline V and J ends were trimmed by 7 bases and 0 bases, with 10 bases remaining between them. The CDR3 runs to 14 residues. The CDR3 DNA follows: TGTGCCAGTAAGCGCGGAGGTAGCAATCAGCCCCAGCATTTT. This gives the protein CASKRGGSNQPQHF.

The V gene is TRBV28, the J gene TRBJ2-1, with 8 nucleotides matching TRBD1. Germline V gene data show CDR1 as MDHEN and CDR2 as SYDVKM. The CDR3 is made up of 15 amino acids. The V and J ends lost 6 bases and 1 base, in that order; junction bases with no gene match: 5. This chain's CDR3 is CASSHGQGSYNEQFF. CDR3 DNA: TGTGCCAGCAGCCACGGACAGGGATCCTACAATGAGCAGTTCTTC.

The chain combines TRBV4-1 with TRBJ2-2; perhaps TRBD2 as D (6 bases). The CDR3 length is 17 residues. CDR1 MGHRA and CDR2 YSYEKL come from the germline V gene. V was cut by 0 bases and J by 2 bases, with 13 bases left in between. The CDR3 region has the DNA TGCGCCAGCAGCCAAGATTTCAAGCGGGCTAACACCGGGGAGCTGTTTTTT. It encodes CASSQDFKRANTGELFF.

In DNA, the CDR3 is TGTGCCAGCAGCACACAGGGGGCTGAAGCTTTCTTT. Protein product: CASSTQGAEAFF. The chain uses TRBV7-6 and TRBJ1-1, with 8 bases fitting TRBD1. V lost 5 bases, J lost 6 bases, and 2 bases stayed unmatched. The germline V gene has CDR1 SGHVS and CDR2 FNYEAQ. The CDR3 spans 12 residues.

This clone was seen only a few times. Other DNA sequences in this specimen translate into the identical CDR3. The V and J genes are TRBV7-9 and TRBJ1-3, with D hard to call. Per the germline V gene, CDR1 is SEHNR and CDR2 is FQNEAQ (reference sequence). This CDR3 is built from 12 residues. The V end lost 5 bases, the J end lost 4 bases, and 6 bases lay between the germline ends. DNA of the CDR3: TGTGCCAGCAGCCCACAAGGAAACACCATATATTTT. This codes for CASSPQGNTIYF.

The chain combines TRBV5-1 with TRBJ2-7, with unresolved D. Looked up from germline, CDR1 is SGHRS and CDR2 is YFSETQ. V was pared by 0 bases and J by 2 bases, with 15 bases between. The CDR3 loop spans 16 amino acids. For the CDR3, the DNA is TGCGCCAGCAGCTTGGATGGCCAAGTCTTTACCTACGAGCAGTACTTC. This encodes CASSLDGQVFTYEQYF.

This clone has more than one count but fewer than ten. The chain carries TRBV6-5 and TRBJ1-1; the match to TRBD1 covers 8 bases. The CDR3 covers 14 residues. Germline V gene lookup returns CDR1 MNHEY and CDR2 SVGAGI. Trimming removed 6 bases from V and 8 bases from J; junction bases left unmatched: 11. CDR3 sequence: CASSQGQGVKEAFF. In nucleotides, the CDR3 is TGTGCCAGCAGCCAAGGACAGGGTGTTAAGGAAGCTTTCTTT.

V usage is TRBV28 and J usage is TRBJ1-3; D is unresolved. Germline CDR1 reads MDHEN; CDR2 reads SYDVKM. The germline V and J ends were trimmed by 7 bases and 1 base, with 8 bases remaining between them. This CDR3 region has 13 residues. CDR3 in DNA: TGTGCCAGCAACGTGGAATCTGGAAACACCATATATTTT. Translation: CASNVESGNTIYF.

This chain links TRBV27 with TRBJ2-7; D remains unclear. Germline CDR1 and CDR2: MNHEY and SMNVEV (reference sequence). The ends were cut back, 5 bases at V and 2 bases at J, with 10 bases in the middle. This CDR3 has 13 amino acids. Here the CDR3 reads CASSPPGPYEQYF. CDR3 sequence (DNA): TGTGCCAGCAGTCCCCCGGGTCCCTACGAGCAGTACTTC.

The CDR3 DNA is TGCGCCAGCAGCCAAGATATGGGGGGTAGGGGAAACACCATATATTTT. This encodes CASSQDMGGRGNTIYF. The chain employs TRBV4-3 and TRBJ1-3; tentatively, D is TRBD1 (5 bases). Trimming shortened V by 0 bases and J by 4 bases, and 13 bases separated the two germline ends. Per the germline V gene, CDR1 is LGHNA and CDR2 is YSLEER. This CDR3 has 16 residues.

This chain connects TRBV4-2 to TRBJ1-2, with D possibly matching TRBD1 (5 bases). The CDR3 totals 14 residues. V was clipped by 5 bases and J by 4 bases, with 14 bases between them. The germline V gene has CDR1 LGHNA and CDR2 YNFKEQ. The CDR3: CASSYDGTTYGYTF. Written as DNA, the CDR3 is TGTGCCAGCAGCTACGACGGGACCACCTATGGCTACACCTTC.

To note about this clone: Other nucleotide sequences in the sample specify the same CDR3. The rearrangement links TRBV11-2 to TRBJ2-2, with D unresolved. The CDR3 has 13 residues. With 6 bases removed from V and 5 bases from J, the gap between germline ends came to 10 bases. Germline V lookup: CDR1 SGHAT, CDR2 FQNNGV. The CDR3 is CASSRLGTGELFF. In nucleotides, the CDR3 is TGTGCCAGCAGTCGTCTTGGGACCGGGGAGCTGTTTTTT.

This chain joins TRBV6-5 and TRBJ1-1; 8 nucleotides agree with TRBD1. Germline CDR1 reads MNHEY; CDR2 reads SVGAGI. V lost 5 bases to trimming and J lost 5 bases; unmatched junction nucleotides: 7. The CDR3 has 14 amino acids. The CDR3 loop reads CASSKTGAWTEAFF. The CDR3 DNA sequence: TGTGCCAGCAGTAAGACAGGGGCGTGGACTGAAGCTTTCTTT.

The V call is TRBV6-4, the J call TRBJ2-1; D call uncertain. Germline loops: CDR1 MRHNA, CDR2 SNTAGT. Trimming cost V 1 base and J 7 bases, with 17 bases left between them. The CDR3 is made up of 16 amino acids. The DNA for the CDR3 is TGTGCCAGCAGTGACTGCTCAGGTATTGCGTGTAATGAGCAGTTCTTC. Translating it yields CASSDCSGIACNEQFF.

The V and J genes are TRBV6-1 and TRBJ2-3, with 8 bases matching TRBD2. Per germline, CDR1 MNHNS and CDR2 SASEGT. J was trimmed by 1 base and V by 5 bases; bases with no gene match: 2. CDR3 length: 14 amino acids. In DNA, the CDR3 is TGTGCCAGCAGTCTTAGCGGGGGCACAGATACGCAGTATTTT. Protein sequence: CASSLSGGTDTQYF.

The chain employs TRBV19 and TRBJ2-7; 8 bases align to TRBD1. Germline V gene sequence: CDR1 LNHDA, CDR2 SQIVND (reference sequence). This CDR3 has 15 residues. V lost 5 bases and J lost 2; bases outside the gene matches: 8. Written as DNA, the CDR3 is TGTGCCAGTAGTCTACAGGGGGACCGGACCTACGAGCAGTACTTC. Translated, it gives CASSLQGDRTYEQYF.

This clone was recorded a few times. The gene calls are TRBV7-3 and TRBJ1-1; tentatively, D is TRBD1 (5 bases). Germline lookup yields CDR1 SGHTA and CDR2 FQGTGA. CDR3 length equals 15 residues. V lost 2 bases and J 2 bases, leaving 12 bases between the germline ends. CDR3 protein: CASSLDPGPNTEAFF. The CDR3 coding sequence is TGTGCCAGCAGCTTAGACCCAGGGCCTAACACTGAAGCTTTCTTT.

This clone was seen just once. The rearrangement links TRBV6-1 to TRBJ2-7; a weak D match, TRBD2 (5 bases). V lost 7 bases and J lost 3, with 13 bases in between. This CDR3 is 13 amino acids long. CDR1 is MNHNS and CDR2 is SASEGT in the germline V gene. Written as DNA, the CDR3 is TGTGCCAGCAAGAGAACTAGTGACTACGAGCAGTACTTC. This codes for CASKRTSDYEQYF.

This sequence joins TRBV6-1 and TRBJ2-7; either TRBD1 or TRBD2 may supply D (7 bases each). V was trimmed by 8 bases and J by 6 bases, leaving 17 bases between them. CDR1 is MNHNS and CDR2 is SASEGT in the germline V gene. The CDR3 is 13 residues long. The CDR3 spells CASDYGGTVEQYF. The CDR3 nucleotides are TGTGCCAGCGACTACGGGGGGACAGTCGAGCAGTACTTC.

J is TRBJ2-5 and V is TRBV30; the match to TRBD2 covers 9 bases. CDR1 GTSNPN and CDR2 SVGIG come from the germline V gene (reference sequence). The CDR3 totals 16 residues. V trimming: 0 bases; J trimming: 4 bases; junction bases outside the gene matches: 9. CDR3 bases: TGTGCCTGGAGTGTCTCAGGTAGCGGGAGTCGAGAGACCCAGTACTTC. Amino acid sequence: CAWSVSGSGSRETQYF.

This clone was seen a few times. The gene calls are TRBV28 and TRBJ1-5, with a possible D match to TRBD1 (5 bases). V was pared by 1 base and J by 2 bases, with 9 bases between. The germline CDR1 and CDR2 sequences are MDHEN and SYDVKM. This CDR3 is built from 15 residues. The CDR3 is CASSLSARGNQPQHF. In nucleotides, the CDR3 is TGTGCCAGCAGTTTATCGGCCAGGGGCAATCAGCCCCAGCATTTT.

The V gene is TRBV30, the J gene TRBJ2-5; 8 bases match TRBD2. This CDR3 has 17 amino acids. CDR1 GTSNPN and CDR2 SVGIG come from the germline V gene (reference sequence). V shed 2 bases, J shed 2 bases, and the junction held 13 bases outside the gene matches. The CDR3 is CAWSPLSASGFQETQYF. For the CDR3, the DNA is TGTGCCTGGAGTCCCCTTTCGGCTAGCGGGTTTCAAGAGACCCAGTACTTC.

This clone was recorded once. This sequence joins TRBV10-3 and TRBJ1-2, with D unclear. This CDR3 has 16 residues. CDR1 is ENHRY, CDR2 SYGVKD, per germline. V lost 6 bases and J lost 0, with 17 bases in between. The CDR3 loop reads CAISPEAVTSNYGYTF. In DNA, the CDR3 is TGTGCCATCAGCCCCGAAGCCGTGACATCTAACTATGGCTACACCTTC.

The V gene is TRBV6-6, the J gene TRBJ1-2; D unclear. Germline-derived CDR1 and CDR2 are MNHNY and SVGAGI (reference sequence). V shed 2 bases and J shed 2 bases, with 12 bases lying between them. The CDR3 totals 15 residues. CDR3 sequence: CASSYVEESNYGYTF. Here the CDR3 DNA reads TGTGCCAGCAGTTACGTGGAGGAATCCAACTATGGCTACACCTTC.

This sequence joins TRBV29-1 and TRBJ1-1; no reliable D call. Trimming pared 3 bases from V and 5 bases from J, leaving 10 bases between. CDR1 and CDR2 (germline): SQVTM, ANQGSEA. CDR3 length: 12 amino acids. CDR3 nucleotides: TGCAGCGTTGATCCCATGGAAACTGAAGCTTTCTTT. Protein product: CSVDPMETEAFF.

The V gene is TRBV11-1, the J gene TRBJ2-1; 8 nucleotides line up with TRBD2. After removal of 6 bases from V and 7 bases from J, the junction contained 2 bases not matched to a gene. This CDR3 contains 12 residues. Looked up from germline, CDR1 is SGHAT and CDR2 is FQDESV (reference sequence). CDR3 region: CASRRGGNEQFF. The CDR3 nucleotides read TGTGCCAGCAGACGCGGGGGGAATGAGCAGTTCTTC.

CDR3 nucleotide sequence: TGTGCCAGCAGCTCGCGACTAGCGGTGAACACCGGGGAGCTGTTTTTT. This codes for CASSSRLAVNTGELFF. J is TRBJ2-2 and V is TRBV5-8; TRBD2 matches 9 bases. The germline CDR1 and CDR2 sequences are SGHTS and YDEGEE. The J segment lost 1 base and the V segment lost 3 bases, leaving 4 bases of the junction unmatched. This CDR3 comprises 16 residues.

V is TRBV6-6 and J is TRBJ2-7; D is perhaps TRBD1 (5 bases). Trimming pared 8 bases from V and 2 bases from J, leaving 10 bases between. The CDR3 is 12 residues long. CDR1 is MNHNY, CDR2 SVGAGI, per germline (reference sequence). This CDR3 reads CASGQGPYEQYF. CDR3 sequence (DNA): TGTGCCAGCGGACAAGGCCCCTACGAGCAGTACTTC.